The 21 T cell receptor beta chains below come from one sample, sequenced in a study of T-cell memory formation after mild COVID-19. TCRdb recomputed calls from the 5' RACE reads with MiXCR, one row per CDR3 protein. The repertoire consists of about 350,000 distinct CDR3 sequences, with over 13% occurring once and the leading ten covering around a fifth. Sequencing was done on a sample of PBMCs or a T cell subset sorted from them (not recorded which). The receptor set was obtained from a man younger than 30 who had mild COVID-19 (a few samples of this study predate the infection). Cell type and time point are not known.

This chain links TRBV6-5 with TRBJ2-5; 9 nucleotides match TRBD2. Germline V gene data show CDR1 as MNHEY and CDR2 as SVGAGI. The CDR3 consists of 14 residues. With 6 bases clipped from V and 2 bases from J, the junction kept 4 bases outside the gene matches. CDR3 in amino acids: CASSRLAAQETQYF. CDR3 DNA: TGTGCCAGCAGCAGACTAGCGGCACAAGAGACCCAGTACTTC.

This clonotype was detected many times. The rearrangement uses TRBV7-9 and TRBJ2-7; possibly TRBD2 for D (7 bases). CDR3 length: 16 amino acids. Germline lookup yields CDR1 SEHNR and CDR2 FQNEAQ (reference sequence). The V end was cut by 1 base, the J end by 3 bases, with 16 bases between. This chain's CDR3 is CASSLVSREGHYEQYV. The CDR3 region has the DNA TGTGCCAGCAGCTTAGTTTCCAGGGAGGGACACTACGAGCAGTACGTC.

In regard to this clonotype: It may be a read error: a sequence one base away is much more abundant. This CDR3 is missing its conserved last phenylalanine or tryptophan, likely due to a read error. The chain combines TRBV5-4 with TRBJ1-1; TRBD1 might be the D (6 bases). The V end lost 4 bases, the J end lost 9 bases, and 13 bases lay between the germline ends. Germline CDR1 and CDR2: SGHNT and YYREEE (reference sequence). The CDR3 contains 12 residues. The CDR3 loop is CASSPGQNKAFL. Here the CDR3 DNA reads TGTGCCAGCAGCCCTGGACAGAATAAAGCTTTCTTA.

The chain carries TRBV9 and TRBJ1-6; D unclear. CDR3 length: 13 residues. The V end lost 4 bases, the J end lost 10 bases, and 12 bases lay between the germline ends. CDR1 is SGDLS and CDR2 is YYNGEE in the germline V gene. The CDR3 DNA is TGTGCCAGCAGCTACGGTATCAGGTCACCCCTCCACTTT. Its protein is CASSYGIRSPLHF.

This clonotype was seen repeatedly, ten times or more. J is TRBJ2-4 and V is TRBV5-5, with D possibly being TRBD2 (6 bases). Looked up from germline, CDR1 is SGHKS and CDR2 is YYEKEE (reference sequence). The CDR3 has 13 amino acids. The V gene lost 4 bases and the J gene lost 12 bases, with 17 bases spanning the gap. The CDR3 loop is CASSGRRELNQYF. The CDR3 nucleotides are TGTGCCAGCAGCGGACGCCGGGAGTTGAATCAGTACTTC.

In this sample, this clonotype turned up a few times. This chain uses TRBV4-1 with TRBJ2-7; D unclear. Trimming took 0 bases from V and 1 from J, leaving 10 bases between them. The CDR3 consists of 15 residues. CDR1 is MGHRA, CDR2 YSYEKL, per germline. As DNA, the CDR3 is TGCGCCAGCAGCCAAGAAAGGGCAGGATCCTACGAGCAGTACGTC. This translates into CASSQERAGSYEQYV.

V and J are TRBV7-8 and TRBJ2-3; 10 nucleotides match TRBD2. The germline gives CDR1 SGHVS, CDR2 FQNEAQ. Trimming removed 10 bases from V and 7 bases from J; junction bases left unmatched: 2. The CDR3 covers 11 residues. Written as DNA, the CDR3 is TGTGCCACTAGCGGGGGTTATACGCAGTATTTT. Protein sequence: CATSGGYTQYF.

This clonotype turned up a few times. The chain is built from TRBV30 and TRBJ1-2; 7 bases fit TRBD1. Germline CDR1 and CDR2: GTSNPN and SVGIG (reference sequence). The CDR3 is made up of 16 amino acids. With 3 bases clipped from V and 4 bases from J, the junction kept 14 bases outside the gene matches. CDR3 loop: CAWRAQTGTGGYGYTF. In DNA, the CDR3 is TGTGCCTGGAGAGCCCAGACAGGGACGGGCGGCTATGGCTACACCTTC.

This clonotype came up a few times. J is TRBJ2-7 and V is TRBV5-1; 7 nucleotides match TRBD1. The CDR3 has 14 residues. The V gene's germline CDR1 is SGHRS and CDR2 YFSETQ. With V trimmed by 0 bases and J by 3 bases, 3 bases remained unmatched. CDR3 sequence: CASSLEQGNYEQYV. Here the CDR3 DNA reads TGCGCCAGCAGCTTGGAACAGGGGAACTACGAGCAGTACGTC.

This clonotype showed up just a few times. The V call is TRBV7-3, the J call TRBJ1-2; 7 nucleotides match TRBD1. The CDR3 extends over 14 amino acids. The V segment lost 4 bases and the J segment 4 bases; nucleotides outside the gene matches: 6. Germline CDR1 reads SGHTA; CDR2 reads FQGTGA. This CDR3 reads CASSWDSGGYGYTF. As DNA, the CDR3 is TGTGCCAGCAGCTGGGACAGTGGCGGCTATGGCTACACCTTC.

The sample holds a few counts of this clonotype. The chain combines TRBV4-3 with TRBJ2-7; D call uncertain. Germline V lookup: CDR1 LGHNA, CDR2 YSLEER. Trimming took off 3 bases at V and 3 bases at J, with 12 bases between the two ends. The CDR3 is 14 residues long. CDR3 sequence reads: CASSHEDPLYEQYV. DNA of the CDR3: TGCGCCAGCAGCCATGAGGACCCCCTCTACGAGCAGTACGTC.

The J gene is TRBJ2-7, the V gene TRBV2; TRBD1 or TRBD2 may be the D gene (5 bases each). The CDR3 is 15 amino acids. The germline V gene encodes CDR1 SNHLY and CDR2 FYNNEI. V dropped 5 bases and J dropped 3 bases, with 17 bases sitting between them. The CDR3 DNA reads TGTGCCAGCAGTACTCCCGGCCGGGGCGGCTACGAGCAGTACTTC. Translated, it gives CASSTPGRGGYEQYF.

This clonotype was detected ten times or more. The chain carries TRBV29-1 and TRBJ1-5; perhaps TRBD1 as D (6 bases). In germline, CDR1 is SQVTM, CDR2 ANQGSEA. Trimming shortened V by 4 bases and J by 7 bases, and 11 bases separated the two germline ends. The CDR3 totals 12 residues. The CDR3 loop reads CSVGVRGQPQHF. The CDR3 DNA sequence: TGCAGCGTTGGTGTAAGGGGGCAGCCCCAGCATTTT.

The genes are TRBV4-3 and TRBJ2-7, with 8 bases matching TRBD1. CDR3 length equals 16 residues. J was trimmed by 4 bases and V by 0 bases; bases with no gene match: 8. Per the germline V gene, CDR1 is LGHNA and CDR2 is YSLEER. CDR3 sequence (DNA): TGCGCCAGCAGCCAAGACCCGACAGGGGATTTTTACGAGCAGTACTTC. As protein: CASSQDPTGDFYEQYF.

There are a few counts of this clonotype. The chain links TRBV6-6 to TRBJ2-1; TRBD1 is a possible D gene (6 bases). This CDR3 has 17 amino acids. Trimming stripped 8 bases from V and 5 bases from J, with 25 bases between. Per germline, CDR1 MNHNY and CDR2 SVGAGI (reference sequence). This CDR3 reads CASRSALWGQRDNEQFF. CDR3 nucleotides: TGTGCCAGCCGAAGTGCCTTGTGGGGGCAAAGGGACAATGAGCAGTTCTTC.

This sequence joins TRBV5-4 and TRBJ1-5; possibly TRBD1 for D (5 bases). Germline values: CDR1 SGHNT, CDR2 YYREEE (reference sequence). CDR3 length: 15 amino acids. V dropped 4 bases and J dropped 3 bases, with 14 bases sitting between them. CDR3 sequence: CASSPGGGSNQPQHF. The DNA for the CDR3 is TGTGCCAGCAGCCCCGGGGGAGGGTCCAATCAGCCCCAGCATTTT. Full variable domain (remainder filled in from reference TRBV5-4 and TRBJ1-5): ETGVTQSPTHLIKTRGQQVTLRCSSQSGHNTVSWYQQALGQGPQFIFQYYREEENGRGNFPPRFSGLQFPNYSSELNVNALELDDSALYLCASSPGGGSNQPQHFGDGTRLSIL.

The chain has TRBV20-1 and TRBJ2-7, with a possible D match to TRBD1 (6 bases). Germline loops: CDR1 DFQATT, CDR2 SNEGSKA (reference sequence). The CDR3 totals 13 residues. The V end was cut by 0 bases, the J end by 10 bases, with 16 bases between. The CDR3: CSARDVIGTRQYF. CDR3 bases: TGCAGTGCTAGAGATGTAATTGGGACACGACAGTACTTC.

The chain employs TRBV20-1 and TRBJ1-5, with D unclear. Germline CDR1 reads DFQATT; CDR2 reads SNEGSKA (reference sequence). The CDR3 totals 14 residues. Trimming pared 7 bases from V and 0 bases from J, leaving 13 bases between. The CDR3 nucleotides are TGCAGTGTAGTAGACCCATATAGCAATCAGCCCCAGCATTTT. It codes for CSVVDPYSNQPQHF.

In this sample, this clonotype turned up many times. The rearrangement uses TRBV5-1 and TRBJ1-1, with no clear D. The CDR3 totals 14 residues. CDR1 and CDR2 (germline): SGHRS, YFSETQ. With 3 bases removed from V and 5 bases from J, the gap between germline ends came to 14 bases. In DNA form, the CDR3 reads TGCGCCAGCAGCTCCACCTCCGGGGAAACTGAAGCTTTCTTT. This gives the protein CASSSTSGETEAFF.

A few counts support this clonotype. The J gene is TRBJ1-5, the V gene TRBV7-3, with 12 bases lining up with TRBD1. V was pared by 3 bases and J by 2 bases, with 14 bases of the junction left unmatched. This CDR3 comprises 20 residues. CDR1 is SGHTA, CDR2 FQGTGA, per germline. CDR3 nucleotides: TGTGCCAGCAGCTTGCGGCGGGACAGGGGGCGAATCGGTCGCAATCAGCCCCAGCATTTT. Encoded protein: CASSLRRDRGRIGRNQPQHF.

The chain joins TRBV20-1 to TRBJ1-2; perhaps TRBD1 as D (5 bases). The CDR3 extends over 14 amino acids. V gave up 3 bases and J gave up 0 bases, with 11 bases separating them. Germline assignment: CDR1 DFQATT and CDR2 SNEGSKA (reference sequence). The CDR3 DNA follows: TGCAGTGCTAGTTCCAGGGTGACTAACTATGGCTACACCTTC. Translated: CSASSRVTNYGYTF.